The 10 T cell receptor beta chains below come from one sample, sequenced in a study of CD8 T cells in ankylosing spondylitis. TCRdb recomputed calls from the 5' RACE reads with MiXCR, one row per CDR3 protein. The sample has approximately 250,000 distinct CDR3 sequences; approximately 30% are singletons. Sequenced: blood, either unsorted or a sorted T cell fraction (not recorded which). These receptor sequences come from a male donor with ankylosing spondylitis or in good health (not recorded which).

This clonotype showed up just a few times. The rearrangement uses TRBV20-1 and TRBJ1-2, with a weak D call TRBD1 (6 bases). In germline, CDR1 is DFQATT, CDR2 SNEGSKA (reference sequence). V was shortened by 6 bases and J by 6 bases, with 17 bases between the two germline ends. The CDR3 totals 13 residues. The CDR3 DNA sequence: TGCAGTGCAACGGACCGGGGGGCTGATGGCTACACCTTC. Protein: CSATDRGADGYTF.

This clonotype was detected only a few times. The chain's CDR3 is CASSLELAGVGTDTQYF. CDR3 sequence (DNA): TGTGCCAGCAGCTTAGAACTAGCGGGGGTGGGCACAGATACGCAGTATTTT. V and J are TRBV11-2 and TRBJ2-3; 11 bases align to TRBD2. The CDR3 is 17 amino acids. The ends lost 0 bases at V and 1 base at J; junction bases unmatched: 3. CDR1 SGHAT and CDR2 FQNNGV come from the germline V gene.

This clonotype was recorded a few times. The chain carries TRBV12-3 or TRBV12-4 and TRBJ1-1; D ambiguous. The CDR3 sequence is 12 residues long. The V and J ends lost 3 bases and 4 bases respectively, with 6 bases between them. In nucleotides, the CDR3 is TGTGCCAGCAGTTTCGGGATCACTGAAGCTTTCTTT. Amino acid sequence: CASSFGITEAFF.

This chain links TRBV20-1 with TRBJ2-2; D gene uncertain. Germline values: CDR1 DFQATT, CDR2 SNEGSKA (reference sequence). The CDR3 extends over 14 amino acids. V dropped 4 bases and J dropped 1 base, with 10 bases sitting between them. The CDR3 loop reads CSAKGPMNTGELFF. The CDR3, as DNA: TGCAGTGCTAAAGGACCAATGAACACCGGGGAGCTGTTTTTT.

In DNA form, the CDR3 reads TGTGCCAGCAGTTTTGGCCCCGGGGCGTCCTACGAGCAGTACTTC. Translation: CASSFGPGASYEQYF. This chain connects TRBV12-3 or TRBV12-4 to TRBJ2-7, with D perhaps assigned TRBD1 or TRBD2 (5 bases each). The CDR3 contains 15 residues. Trimming left V 3 bases short and J 1 base short, with 13 bases between.

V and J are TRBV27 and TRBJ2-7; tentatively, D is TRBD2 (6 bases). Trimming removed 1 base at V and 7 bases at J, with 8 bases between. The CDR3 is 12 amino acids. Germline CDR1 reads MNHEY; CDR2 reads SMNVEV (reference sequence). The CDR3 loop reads CASSLLSGEQYF. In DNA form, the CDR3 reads TGTGCCAGCAGTTTATTGAGCGGGGAGCAGTACTTC.

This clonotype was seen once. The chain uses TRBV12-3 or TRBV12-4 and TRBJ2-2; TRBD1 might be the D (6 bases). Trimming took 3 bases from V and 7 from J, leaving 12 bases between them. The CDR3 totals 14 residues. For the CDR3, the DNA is TGTGCCAGCAGTTTCGGGCAGGGGAGCGGGGAGCTGTTTTTT. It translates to CASSFGQGSGELFF.

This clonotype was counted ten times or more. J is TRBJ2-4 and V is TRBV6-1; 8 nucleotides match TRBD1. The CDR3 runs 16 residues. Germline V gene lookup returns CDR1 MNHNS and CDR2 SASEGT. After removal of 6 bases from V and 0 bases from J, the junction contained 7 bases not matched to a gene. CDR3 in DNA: TGTGCCAGCAGCCGAGGACAGGGCTCAGCCAAAAACATTCAGTACTTC. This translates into CASSRGQGSAKNIQYF.

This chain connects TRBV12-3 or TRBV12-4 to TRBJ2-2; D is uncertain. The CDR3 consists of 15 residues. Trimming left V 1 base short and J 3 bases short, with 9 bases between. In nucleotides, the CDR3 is TGTGCCAGCAGTTTAGAAAGCTGGGACACCGGGGAGCTGTTTTTT. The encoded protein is CASSLESWDTGELFF.

The CDR3 protein is CSVEAGGDGITEAFF. In DNA form, the CDR3 reads TGCAGCGTTGAAGCCGGAGGGGATGGGATCACTGAAGCTTTCTTT. The chain joins TRBV29-1 to TRBJ1-1; D may be TRBD1 (5 bases). Per the germline V gene, CDR1 is SQVTM and CDR2 is ANQGSEA. V dropped 1 base and J dropped 4 bases, with 16 bases sitting between them. The CDR3 totals 15 residues. Looking up the rest from reference TRBV29-1 and TRBJ1-1 gives the full variable domain: SAVISQKPSRDICQRGTSLTIQCQVDSQVTMMFWYRQQPGQSLTLIATANQGSEATYESGFVIDKFPISRPNLTFSTLTVSNMSPEDSSIYLCSVEAGGDGITEAFFGQGTRLTVV.